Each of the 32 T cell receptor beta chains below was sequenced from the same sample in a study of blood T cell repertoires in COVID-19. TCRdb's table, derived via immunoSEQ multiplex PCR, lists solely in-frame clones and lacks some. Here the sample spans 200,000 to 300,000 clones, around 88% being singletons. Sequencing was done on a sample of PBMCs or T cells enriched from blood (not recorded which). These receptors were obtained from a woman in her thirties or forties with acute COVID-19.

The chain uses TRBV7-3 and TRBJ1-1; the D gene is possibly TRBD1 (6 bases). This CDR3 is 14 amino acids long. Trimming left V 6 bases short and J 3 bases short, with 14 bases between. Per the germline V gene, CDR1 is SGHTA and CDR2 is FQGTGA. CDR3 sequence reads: CASRAEAGDTEAFF. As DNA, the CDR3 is TGTGCCAGCAGAGCAGAGGCAGGGGACACTGAAGCTTTCTTT.

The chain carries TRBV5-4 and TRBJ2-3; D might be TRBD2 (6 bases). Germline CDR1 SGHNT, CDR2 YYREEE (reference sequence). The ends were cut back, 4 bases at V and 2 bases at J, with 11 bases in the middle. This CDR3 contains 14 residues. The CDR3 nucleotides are TGTGCCAGCAGCCCCCAGGGACTCACAGATACGCAGTATTTT. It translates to CASSPQGLTDTQYF.

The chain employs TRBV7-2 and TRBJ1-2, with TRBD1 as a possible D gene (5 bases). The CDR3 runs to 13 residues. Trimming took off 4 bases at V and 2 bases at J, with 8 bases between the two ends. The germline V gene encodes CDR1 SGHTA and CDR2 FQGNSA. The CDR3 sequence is CASSSTVNYGYTF. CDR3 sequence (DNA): TGTGCCAGCAGCTCGACAGTAAACTATGGCTACACCTTC.

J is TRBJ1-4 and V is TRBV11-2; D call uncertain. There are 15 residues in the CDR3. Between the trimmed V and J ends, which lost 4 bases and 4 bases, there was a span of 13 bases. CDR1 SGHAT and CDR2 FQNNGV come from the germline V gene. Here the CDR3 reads CASSYRGNGNEKLFF. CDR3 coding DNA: TGTGCCAGCAGCTATCGGGGAAATGGTAATGAAAAACTGTTTTTT. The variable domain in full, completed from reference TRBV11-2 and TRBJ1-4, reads EAGVAQSPRYKIIEKRQSVAFWCNPISGHATLYWYQQILGQGPKLLIQFQNNGVVDDSQLPKDRFSAERLKGVDSTLKIQPAKLEDSAVYLCASSYRGNGNEKLFFGSGTQLSVL.

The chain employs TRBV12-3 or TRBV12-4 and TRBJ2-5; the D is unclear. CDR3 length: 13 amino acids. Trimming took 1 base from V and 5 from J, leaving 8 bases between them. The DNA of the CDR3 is TGTGCCAGCAGTTTAGATTTGTCTGAGACCCAGTACTTC. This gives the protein CASSLDLSETQYF.

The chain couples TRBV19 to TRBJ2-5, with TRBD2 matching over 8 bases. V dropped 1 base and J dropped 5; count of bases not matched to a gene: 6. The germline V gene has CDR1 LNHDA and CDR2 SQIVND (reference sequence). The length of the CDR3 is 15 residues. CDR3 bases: TGTGCCAGTAGTATAGGAGCGGGGGTCGGGGAGACCCAGTACTTC. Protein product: CASSIGAGVGETQYF. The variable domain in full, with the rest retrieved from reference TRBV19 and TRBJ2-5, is DGGITQSPKYLFRKEGQNVTLSCEQNLNHDAMYWYRQDPGQGLRLIYYSQIVNDFQKGDIAEGYSVSREKKESFPLTVTSAQKNPTAFYLCASSIGAGVGETQYFGPGTRLLVL.

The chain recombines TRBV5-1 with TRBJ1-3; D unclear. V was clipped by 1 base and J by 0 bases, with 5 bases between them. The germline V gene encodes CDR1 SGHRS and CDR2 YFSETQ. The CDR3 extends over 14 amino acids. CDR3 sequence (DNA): TGCGCCAGCAGCTTGACAGACTCTGGAAACACCATATATTTT. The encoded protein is CASSLTDSGNTIYF.

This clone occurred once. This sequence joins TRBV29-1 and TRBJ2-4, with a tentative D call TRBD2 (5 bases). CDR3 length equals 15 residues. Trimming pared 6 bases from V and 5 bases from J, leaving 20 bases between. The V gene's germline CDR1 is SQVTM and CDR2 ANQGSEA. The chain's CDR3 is CSVSPREGYQNIQYF. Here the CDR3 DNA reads TGCAGCGTAAGCCCCCGTGAGGGATATCAAAACATTCAGTACTTC.

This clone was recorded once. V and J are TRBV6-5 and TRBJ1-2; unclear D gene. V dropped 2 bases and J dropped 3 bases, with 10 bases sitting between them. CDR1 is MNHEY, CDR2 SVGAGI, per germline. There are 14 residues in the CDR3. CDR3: CASSYRGSHYGYTF. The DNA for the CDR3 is TGTGCCAGCAGTTACCGGGGAAGCCACTATGGCTACACCTTC.

CDR3 DNA sequence: TGTGCCTGGAAAAAAACAGGGGGCGAACCCTTCTATGGCTACACCTTC. Translating gives CAWKKTGGEPFYGYTF. This rearrangement joins TRBV30 to TRBJ1-2; 9 positions agree with TRBD1. CDR3 size: 16 residues. Looked up from germline, CDR1 is GTSNPN and CDR2 is SVGIG (reference sequence). V shed 4 bases and J 4 bases; nucleotides not matched to a gene: 13.

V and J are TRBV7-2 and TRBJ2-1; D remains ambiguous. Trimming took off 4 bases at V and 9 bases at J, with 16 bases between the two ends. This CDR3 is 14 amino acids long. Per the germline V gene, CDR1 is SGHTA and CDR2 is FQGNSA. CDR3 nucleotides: TGTGCCAGCAGCTCCCGAATCTCTACGGGTGAGCAGTTCTTC. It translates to CASSSRISTGEQFF.

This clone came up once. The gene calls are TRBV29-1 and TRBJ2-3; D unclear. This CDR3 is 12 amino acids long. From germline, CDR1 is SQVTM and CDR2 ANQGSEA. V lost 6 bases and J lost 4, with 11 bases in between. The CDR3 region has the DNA TGCAGCGTAACTCTAAACCCAGATACGCAGTATTTT. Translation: CSVTLNPDTQYF.

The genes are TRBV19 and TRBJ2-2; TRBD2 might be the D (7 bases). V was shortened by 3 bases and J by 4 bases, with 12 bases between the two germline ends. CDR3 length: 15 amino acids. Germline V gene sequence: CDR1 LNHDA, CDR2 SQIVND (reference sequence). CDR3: CASSIRGGGTGELFF. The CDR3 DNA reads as TGTGCCAGTAGTATTCGAGGGGGGGGCACCGGGGAGCTGTTTTTT.

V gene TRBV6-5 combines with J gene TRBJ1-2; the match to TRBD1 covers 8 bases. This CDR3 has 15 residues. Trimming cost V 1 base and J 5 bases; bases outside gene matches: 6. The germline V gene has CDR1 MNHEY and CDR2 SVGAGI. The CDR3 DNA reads TGTGCCAGCAGTTACTTGGGGCAGGGGGCATATGGCTACACCTTC. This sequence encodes CASSYLGQGAYGYTF.

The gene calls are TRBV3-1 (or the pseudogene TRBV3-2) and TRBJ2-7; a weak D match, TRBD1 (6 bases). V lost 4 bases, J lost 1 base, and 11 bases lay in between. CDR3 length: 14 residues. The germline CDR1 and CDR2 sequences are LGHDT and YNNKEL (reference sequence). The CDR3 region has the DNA TGTGCCAGCAGCCTAGGGACATCTTCCTACGAGCAGTACTTC. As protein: CASSLGTSSYEQYF.

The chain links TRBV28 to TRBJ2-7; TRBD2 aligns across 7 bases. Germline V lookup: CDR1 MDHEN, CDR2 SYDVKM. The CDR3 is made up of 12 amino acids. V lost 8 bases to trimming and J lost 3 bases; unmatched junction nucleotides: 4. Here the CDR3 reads CASSGTNYEQYF. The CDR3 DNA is TGTGCCAGCTCCGGGACTAACTACGAGCAGTACTTC. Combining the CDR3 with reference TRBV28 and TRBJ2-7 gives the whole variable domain DVKVTQSSRYLVKRTGEKVFLECVQDMDHENMFWYRQDPGLGLRLIYFSYDVKMKEKGDIPEGYSVSREKKERFSLILESASTNQTSMYLCASSGTNYEQYFGPGTRLTVT.

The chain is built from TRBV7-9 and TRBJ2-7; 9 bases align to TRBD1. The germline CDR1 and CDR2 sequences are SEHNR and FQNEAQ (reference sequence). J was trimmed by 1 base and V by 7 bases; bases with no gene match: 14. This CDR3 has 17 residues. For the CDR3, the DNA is TGTGCCAGCACCACTTCGCGGGGACAGGGCTATTCCTACGAGCAGTACTTC. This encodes CASTTSRGQGYSYEQYF.

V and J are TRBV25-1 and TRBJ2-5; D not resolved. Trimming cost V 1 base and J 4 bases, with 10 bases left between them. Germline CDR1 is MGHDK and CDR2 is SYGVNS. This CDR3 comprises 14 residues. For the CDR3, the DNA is TGTGCCAGCAGTGAATTGCGTGATAGAGAGACCCAGTACTTC. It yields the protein CASSELRDRETQYF.

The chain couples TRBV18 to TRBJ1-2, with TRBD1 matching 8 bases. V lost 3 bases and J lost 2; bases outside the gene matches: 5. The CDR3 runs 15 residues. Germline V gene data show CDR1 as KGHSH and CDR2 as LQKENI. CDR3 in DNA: TGTGCCAGCTCACCTCGACAGGGGACGAACTATGGCTACACCTTC. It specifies CASSPRQGTNYGYTF.

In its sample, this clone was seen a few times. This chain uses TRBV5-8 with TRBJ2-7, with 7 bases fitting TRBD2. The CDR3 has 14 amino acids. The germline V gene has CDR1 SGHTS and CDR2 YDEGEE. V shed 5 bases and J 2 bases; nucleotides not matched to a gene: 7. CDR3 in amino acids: CASRSRRGAYEQYF. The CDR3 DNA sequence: TGTGCCAGCAGATCACGACGGGGGGCCTACGAGCAGTACTTC.

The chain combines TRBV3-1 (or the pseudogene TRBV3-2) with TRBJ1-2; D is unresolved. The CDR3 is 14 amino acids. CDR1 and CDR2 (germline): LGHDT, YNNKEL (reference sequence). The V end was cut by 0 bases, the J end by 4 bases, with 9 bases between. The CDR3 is CASSQEISGYGYTF. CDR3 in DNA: TGTGCCAGCAGCCAAGAGATATCCGGCTATGGCTACACCTTC.

In nucleotides, the CDR3 is TGTGCCAGGCAGGTGCACCCTGGGGCCAACGTCCTGACTTTC. This codes for CARQVHPGANVLTF. V and J are TRBV27 and TRBJ2-6; D remains unclear. Germline CDR1 and CDR2: MNHEY and SMNVEV (reference sequence). The germline V and J ends were trimmed by 9 bases and 2 bases, with 11 bases remaining between them. The CDR3 runs 14 residues.

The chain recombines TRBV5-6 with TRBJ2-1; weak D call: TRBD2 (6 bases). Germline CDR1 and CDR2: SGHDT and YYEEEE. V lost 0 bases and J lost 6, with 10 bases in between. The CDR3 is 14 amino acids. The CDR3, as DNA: TGTGCCAGCAGCTTGGCAGCGGGCTTCAATGAGCAGTTCTTC. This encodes CASSLAAGFNEQFF.

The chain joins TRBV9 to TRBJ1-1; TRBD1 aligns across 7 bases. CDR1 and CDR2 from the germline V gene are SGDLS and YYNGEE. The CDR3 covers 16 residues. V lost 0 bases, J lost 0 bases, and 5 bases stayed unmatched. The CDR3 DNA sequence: TGTGCCAGCAGCGTAGTGAGGGGGCAAATGAACACTGAAGCTTTCTTT. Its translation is CASSVVRGQMNTEAFF.

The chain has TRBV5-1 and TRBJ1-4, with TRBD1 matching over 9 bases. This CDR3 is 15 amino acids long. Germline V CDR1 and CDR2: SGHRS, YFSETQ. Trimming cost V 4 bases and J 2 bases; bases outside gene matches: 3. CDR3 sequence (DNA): TGCGCCAGCAGCGTGACAGGGGGTACTAATGAAAAACTGTTTTTT. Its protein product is CASSVTGGTNEKLFF. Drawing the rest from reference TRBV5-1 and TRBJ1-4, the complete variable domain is KAGVTQTPRYLIKTRGQQVTLSCSPISGHRSVSWYQQTPGQGLQFLFEYFSETQRNKGNFPGRFSGRQFSNSRSEMNVSTLELGDSALYLCASSVTGGTNEKLFFGSGTQLSVL.

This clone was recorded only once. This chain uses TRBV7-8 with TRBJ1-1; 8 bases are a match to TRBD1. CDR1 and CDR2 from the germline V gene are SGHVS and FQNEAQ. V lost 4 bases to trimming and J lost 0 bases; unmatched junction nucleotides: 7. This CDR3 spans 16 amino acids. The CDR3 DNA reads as TGTGCCAGCAGCTCCGGACAGGGACGGCTGAACACTGAAGCTTTCTTT. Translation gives CASSSGQGRLNTEAFF.

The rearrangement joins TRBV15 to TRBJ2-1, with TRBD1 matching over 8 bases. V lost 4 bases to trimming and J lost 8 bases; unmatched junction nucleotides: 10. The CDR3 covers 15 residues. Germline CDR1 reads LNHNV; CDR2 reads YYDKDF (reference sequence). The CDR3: CATSTGLAGGYEQFF. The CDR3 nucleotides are TGTGCCACCAGCACAGGGTTGGCAGGGGGCTATGAGCAGTTCTTC.

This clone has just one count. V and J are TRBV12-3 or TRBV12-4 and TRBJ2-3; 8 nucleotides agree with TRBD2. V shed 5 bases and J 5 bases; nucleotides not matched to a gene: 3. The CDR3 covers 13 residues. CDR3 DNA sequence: TGTGCCAGCAGTCCGGGGGGGTTAGATACGCAGTATTTT. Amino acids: CASSPGGLDTQYF.

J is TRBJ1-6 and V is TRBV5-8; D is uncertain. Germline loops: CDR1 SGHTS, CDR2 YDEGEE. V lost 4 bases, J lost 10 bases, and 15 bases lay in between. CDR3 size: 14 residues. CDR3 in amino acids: CASSLGGRFSPLHF. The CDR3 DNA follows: TGTGCCAGCAGCCTGGGCGGTCGGTTCTCACCCCTCCACTTT.

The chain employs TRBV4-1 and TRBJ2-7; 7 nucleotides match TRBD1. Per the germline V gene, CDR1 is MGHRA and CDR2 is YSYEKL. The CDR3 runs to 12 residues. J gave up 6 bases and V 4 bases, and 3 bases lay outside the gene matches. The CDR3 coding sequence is TGCGCCAGCAGCCTGACAGGGATCGAGCAGTACTTC. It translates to CASSLTGIEQYF.

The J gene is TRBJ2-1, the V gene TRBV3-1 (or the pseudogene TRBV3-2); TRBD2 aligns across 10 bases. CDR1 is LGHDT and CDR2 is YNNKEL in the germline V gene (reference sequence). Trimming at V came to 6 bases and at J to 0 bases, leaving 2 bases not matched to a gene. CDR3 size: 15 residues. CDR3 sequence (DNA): TGTGCCAGCAGACCTAGCGGGAGCTCCTACAATGAGCAGTTCTTC. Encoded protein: CASRPSGSSYNEQFF.

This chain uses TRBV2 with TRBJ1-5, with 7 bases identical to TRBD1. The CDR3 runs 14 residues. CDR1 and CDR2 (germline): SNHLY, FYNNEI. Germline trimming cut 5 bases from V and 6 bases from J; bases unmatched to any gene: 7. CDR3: CASSFDRAGQPQHF. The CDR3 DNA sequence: TGTGCCAGCAGTTTTGACAGGGCTGGTCAGCCCCAGCATTTT.